The 32 T cell receptor beta chains below come from one sample, sequenced in a study of blood T cell repertoires in COVID-19. TCRdb's copy holds only in-frame clones and misses some; the assay was immunoSEQ multiplex PCR. The table has hundreds of thousands of clones, about nine tenths seen once. The source material was PBMCs or T cells enriched from blood (not recorded which). All receptors come from a man in his 60s who had recovered from COVID-19.

This clone was picked up a small number of times. The V call is TRBV9, the J call TRBJ2-3, with D maybe TRBD2 (6 bases). Trimming took 0 bases from V and 3 from J, leaving 14 bases between them. Germline-derived CDR1 and CDR2 are SGDLS and YYNGEE. CDR3 length: 16 amino acids. CDR3: CASSVGSGLKTDTQYF. CDR3 coding DNA: TGTGCCAGCAGCGTAGGTTCGGGACTGAAGACAGATACGCAGTATTTT.

This rearrangement joins TRBV7-8 to TRBJ1-1; 7 positions match TRBD1. CDR3 length: 12 amino acids. Germline V lookup: CDR1 SGHVS, CDR2 FQNEAQ. Losses at the gene ends were 6 bases for V and 7 bases for J; bases not matched to a gene: 5. In nucleotides, the CDR3 is TGTGCCAGCAGGCGACGACAGGGTGAAGCTTTCTTT. Protein sequence: CASRRRQGEAFF.

This rearrangement joins TRBV18 to TRBJ2-1; 10 nucleotides match TRBD2. The CDR3 runs to 15 residues. Trimming took 3 bases from V and 8 from J; bases not matched to a gene: 7. CDR1 is KGHSH and CDR2 is LQKENI in the germline V gene. The CDR3 protein is CASSPVLAGVDEQFF. The CDR3 DNA sequence: TGTGCCAGCTCACCGGTGCTAGCGGGAGTCGATGAGCAGTTCTTC. Supplemented by reference TRBV18 and TRBJ2-1, the full variable domain reads NAGVMQNPRHLVRRRGQEARLRCSPMKGHSHVYWYRQLPEEGLKFMVYLQKENIIDESGMPKERFSAEFPKEGPSILRIQQVVRGDSAAYFCASSPVLAGVDEQFFGPGTRLTVL.

The chain employs TRBV28 and TRBJ2-1; TRBD2 matches at 11 bases. The trim removed 6 bases at V and 7 bases at J, leaving 11 bases unmatched. In germline, CDR1 is MDHEN, CDR2 SYDVKM. This CDR3 is 16 amino acids long. The CDR3 nucleotides are TGTGCCAGCAGCCGCGCTAGCGGGAGGTTGTTGAATGAGCAGTTCTTC. This gives the protein CASSRASGRLLNEQFF.

The table lists this clone with a few counts. This chain connects TRBV5-4 to TRBJ1-2; D ambiguous. The germline V gene encodes CDR1 SGHNT and CDR2 YYREEE (reference sequence). Deletions cut 0 bases from V and 5 bases from J, with 17 bases between. This CDR3 region has 16 residues. The CDR3 reads CASSLAGEGFNYGYTF. Here the CDR3 DNA reads TGTGCCAGCAGCTTGGCCGGGGAGGGCTTTAATTATGGCTACACCTTC.

The V call is TRBV3-1 (or the pseudogene TRBV3-2), the J call TRBJ2-2; D is unclear. Germline assignment: CDR1 LGHDT and CDR2 YNNKEL (reference sequence). Trimming took 2 bases from V and 7 from J, leaving 8 bases between them. CDR3 length equals 13 residues. CDR3 nucleotides: TGTGCCAGCAGCCAATTATTCGGCGGGGAGCTGTTTTTT. Translating it yields CASSQLFGGELFF.

The genes are TRBV6-1 and TRBJ1-1; D is perhaps TRBD1 (5 bases). Germline values: CDR1 MNHNS, CDR2 SASEGT. V shed 0 bases and J shed 0 bases, with 11 bases lying between them. The CDR3 spans 16 residues. This CDR3 is CASSEAGPGMNTEAFF. The DNA for the CDR3 is TGTGCCAGCAGTGAAGCCGGCCCAGGGATGAACACTGAAGCTTTCTTT.

This clone was counted a single time. J is TRBJ1-5 and V is TRBV7-8; D call uncertain. Germline-derived CDR1 and CDR2 are SGHVS and FQNEAQ. V lost 5 bases and J lost 0, with 14 bases in between. The CDR3 consists of 16 residues. CDR3 bases: TGTGCCAGCAGCCCAGGCGGGGTTTATAGCAATCAGCCCCAGCATTTT. Its translation: CASSPGGVYSNQPQHF.

V and J are TRBV7-8 and TRBJ2-2; TRBD2 aligns across 8 bases. Germline assignment: CDR1 SGHVS and CDR2 FQNEAQ. The junction had 12 bases not matched to a gene; V was cut back by 5 bases and J by 7 bases. The CDR3 totals 16 residues. The CDR3 here is CASSEENSGVGGELFF. CDR3 bases: TGTGCCAGCAGCGAAGAAAATAGCGGGGTGGGCGGGGAGCTGTTTTTT.

The chain carries TRBV29-1 and TRBJ1-1, with TRBD1 identical over 7 bases. This CDR3 has 14 residues. The trim removed 6 bases at V and 1 base at J, leaving 8 bases unmatched. The germline gives CDR1 SQVTM, CDR2 ANQGSEA. The CDR3 loop is CSVQPTGKNTEAFF. CDR3 DNA: TGCAGCGTACAGCCGACAGGGAAGAACACTGAAGCTTTCTTT.

The chain uses TRBV4-3 and TRBJ1-2; no reliable D call. V was trimmed by 1 base and J by 0 bases, leaving 12 bases between them. The CDR3 spans 16 residues. Germline V gene lookup returns CDR1 LGHNA and CDR2 YSLEER. The CDR3 DNA reads TGCGCCAGCAGCCAAGGGCCGGGATCAGCTAACTATGGCTACACCTTC. Translating gives CASSQGPGSANYGYTF.

This chain links TRBV27 with TRBJ2-1; D call uncertain. The CDR3 is made up of 16 amino acids. Trimming removed 5 bases at V and 0 bases at J, with 14 bases between. Germline V gives CDR1 MNHEY, CDR2 SMNVEV (reference sequence). The CDR3 spells CASSTLLSSSYNEQFF. As DNA, the CDR3 is TGTGCCAGCAGTACCCTTTTATCGAGCTCCTACAATGAGCAGTTCTTC.

This chain uses TRBV7-9 with TRBJ1-2; 9 bases map to TRBD1. The CDR3 is 15 residues long. Germline V lookup: CDR1 SEHNR, CDR2 FQNEAQ (reference sequence). The V segment lost 6 bases and the J segment 4 bases; nucleotides outside the gene matches: 9. DNA of the CDR3: TGTGCCAGCAGTTATCCCCCGGGACAGGGCTATGGCTACACCTTC. Residues: CASSYPPGQGYGYTF.

The chain couples TRBV5-4 to TRBJ1-3; the D gene is possibly TRBD1 (6 bases). This CDR3 is 14 amino acids long. Trimming removed 3 bases from V and 1 base from J, with 8 bases in between. Germline V gives CDR1 SGHNT, CDR2 YYREEE (reference sequence). In nucleotides, the CDR3 is TGTGCCAGCAGCTCAGGACAGTCTGGAAACACCATATATTTT. This sequence encodes CASSSGQSGNTIYF.

V usage is TRBV7-9 and J usage is TRBJ1-2, with D perhaps TRBD1 (6 bases). This CDR3 spans 17 amino acids. Germline V lookup: CDR1 SEHNR, CDR2 FQNEAQ (reference sequence). Trimming took off 2 bases at V and 9 bases at J, with 25 bases between the two ends. The chain's CDR3 is CASSLQGSINSIFSYTF. The CDR3 bases are TGTGCCAGCAGCTTACAGGGGTCCATTAACAGCATTTTTAGCTACACCTTC.

The rearrangement joins TRBV7-9 to TRBJ1-4, with 8 bases identical to TRBD1. Germline V lookup: CDR1 SEHNR, CDR2 FQNEAQ (reference sequence). The junction had 6 bases not matched to a gene; V was cut back by 2 bases and J by 7 bases. The CDR3 extends over 15 amino acids. The CDR3 region has the DNA TGTGCCAGCAGCTTAAGGACAGGGCCGGTTGAAAAACTGTTTTTT. It yields the protein CASSLRTGPVEKLFF.

The chain recombines TRBV2 with TRBJ2-7; weak D call: TRBD2 (5 bases). Trimming stripped 9 bases from V and 3 bases from J, with 15 bases between. The germline V gene has CDR1 SNHLY and CDR2 FYNNEI. The CDR3 totals 13 residues. The DNA for the CDR3 is TGTGCCAGATATGAGCGGAGACACTACGAGCAGTACTTC. Its protein product is CARYERRHYEQYF.

V usage is TRBV19 and J usage is TRBJ1-3; 9 bases match TRBD1. The CDR3 is 15 residues long. The ends lost 6 bases at V and 9 bases at J; junction bases unmatched: 12. The germline V gene encodes CDR1 LNHDA and CDR2 SQIVND (reference sequence). The CDR3 region has the DNA TGTGCCAGTAGCCCGGGGGACAGGGCGGTGGGCACCATATATTTT. Protein sequence: CASSPGDRAVGTIYF.

This chain joins TRBV29-1 and TRBJ1-3; D ambiguous. Germline CDR1 reads SQVTM; CDR2 reads ANQGSEA. V lost 5 bases and J 4 bases, leaving 15 bases between the germline ends. The CDR3 loop spans 14 amino acids. The CDR3: CSVQGYQEGNTIYF. CDR3 bases: TGCAGCGTTCAAGGGTATCAGGAAGGAAACACCATATATTTT.

The chain combines TRBV12-3 or TRBV12-4 with TRBJ2-7; TRBD1 aligns across 8 bases. The ends lost 6 bases at V and 13 bases at J; junction bases unmatched: 14. The CDR3 extends over 13 amino acids. The CDR3 protein is CASRLTADRGFYF. The CDR3 DNA follows: TGTGCCAGCAGGCTGACCGCCGACAGGGGCTTTTACTTC.

This clone was recorded a few times. CDR3 region: CASSSTSNYGYTF. DNA for the CDR3: TGTGCCAGCAGCTCAACAAGTAACTATGGCTACACCTTC. The chain links TRBV7-2 to TRBJ1-2, with D unclear. Germline V CDR1 and CDR2: SGHTA, FQGNSA. This CDR3 is built from 13 residues. V lost 4 bases, J lost 1 base, and 7 bases lay in between.

This chain joins TRBV6-5 and TRBJ1-1; TRBD1 might be the D (6 bases). This CDR3 contains 16 residues. The germline V and J ends were trimmed by 0 bases and 3 bases, with 14 bases remaining between them. Germline V gene lookup returns CDR1 MNHEY and CDR2 SVGAGI. The CDR3 bases are TGTGCCAGCAGTTACTCGTCAGGGGTCGGGTACACTGAAGCTTTCTTT. This codes for CASSYSSGVGYTEAFF.

This rearrangement joins TRBV5-1 to TRBJ2-5, with 12 bases matching TRBD2. There are 18 residues in the CDR3. The germline V gene has CDR1 SGHRS and CDR2 YFSETQ. Unmatched junction bases numbered 11, after V lost 0 bases and J lost 5 bases. The CDR3, as DNA: TGCGCCAGCAGCTTGGTAACTAGCGGGGGGCCGGTGACGGAGACCCAGTACTTC. Translating it yields CASSLVTSGGPVTETQYF. The variable domain in full, with the rest retrieved from reference TRBV5-1 and TRBJ2-5, is KAGVTQTPRYLIKTRGQQVTLSCSPISGHRSVSWYQQTPGQGLQFLFEYFSETQRNKGNFPGRFSGRQFSNSRSEMNVSTLELGDSALYLCASSLVTSGGPVTETQYFGPGTRLLVL.

CDR3 coding DNA: TGTGCCACCAAAAGGGGATCCTACGAGCAGTACTTC. It encodes CATKRGSYEQYF. The chain combines TRBV24-1 with TRBJ2-7; tentatively, D is TRBD1 (5 bases). The CDR3 is 12 amino acids. The V end lost 8 bases, the J end lost 1 base, and 8 bases lay between the germline ends. Germline V gives CDR1 KGHDR, CDR2 SFDVKD.

This chain links TRBV27 with TRBJ1-2, with D possibly TRBD1 on 6 matching bases. CDR3 length: 13 amino acids. Germline-derived CDR1 and CDR2 are MNHEY and SMNVEV (reference sequence). V lost 6 bases to trimming and J lost 8 bases, with 16 bases between them. The CDR3 sequence: CASSLDRFSGYTF. The DNA for the CDR3 is TGTGCCAGCAGCCTCGACAGGTTTTCCGGCTACACCTTC.

The chain carries TRBV7-9 and TRBJ1-2, with TRBD1 matching over 7 bases. Germline loops: CDR1 SEHNR, CDR2 FQNEAQ (reference sequence). The V segment lost 5 bases and the J segment 6 bases; nucleotides outside the gene matches: 3. CDR3 length: 12 amino acids. CDR3 protein: CASSRGQDGYTF. The CDR3 DNA is TGTGCCAGCAGCAGGGGGCAAGATGGCTACACCTTC.

The chain couples TRBV5-1 to TRBJ1-1; 7 bases map to TRBD1. The CDR3 runs 15 residues. Trimming removed 2 bases from V and 2 bases from J; junction bases left unmatched: 6. Germline values: CDR1 SGHRS, CDR2 YFSETQ. CDR3 bases: TGCGCCAGCAGCTTCACAGGGGACTCAAACACTGAAGCTTTCTTT. It yields the protein CASSFTGDSNTEAFF.

The chain recombines TRBV4-3 with TRBJ2-5, with D possibly being TRBD1 (6 bases). Germline assignment: CDR1 LGHNA and CDR2 YSLEER. This CDR3 region has 16 residues. V lost 3 bases and J 3 bases, leaving 17 bases between the germline ends. CDR3 amino acids: CASSHQLQGGEETQYF. In nucleotides, the CDR3 is TGCGCCAGCAGCCACCAACTCCAAGGGGGTGAAGAGACCCAGTACTTC.

This chain links TRBV9 with TRBJ2-5, with a weak D call TRBD1 (5 bases). The V end lost 0 bases, the J end lost 5 bases, and 11 bases lay between the germline ends. The CDR3 totals 14 residues. CDR1 is SGDLS, CDR2 YYNGEE, per germline. DNA for the CDR3: TGTGCCAGCAGCGTAGGAAGGGGTGGGGAGACCCAGTACTTC. Its translation: CASSVGRGGETQYF.

The chain links TRBV4-3 to TRBJ2-1; 9 nucleotides line up with TRBD2. Germline CDR1 reads LGHNA; CDR2 reads YSLEER. V dropped 3 bases and J dropped 10; count of bases not matched to a gene: 16. CDR3 size: 17 residues. CDR3 region: CASSQGGGGGIEGEQFF. CDR3 DNA: TGCGCCAGCAGCCAGGGCGGCGGGGGGGGCATTGAGGGCGAGCAGTTCTTC.

This rearrangement joins TRBV6-5 to TRBJ1-5; weak D call: TRBD1 (5 bases). The CDR3 totals 16 residues. CDR1 and CDR2 (germline): MNHEY, SVGAGI. V was cut by 4 bases and J by 0 bases, with 13 bases left in between. The CDR3 protein is CASSFDRIPSNQPQHF. The DNA of the CDR3 is TGTGCCAGCAGTTTCGACAGAATCCCTAGCAATCAGCCCCAGCATTTT.

The V and J genes are TRBV11-3 and TRBJ2-7, with 9 bases that match TRBD1. With V trimmed by 8 bases and J by 3 bases, 5 bases remained unmatched. The CDR3 runs 13 residues. Per the germline V gene, CDR1 is SGHNT and CDR2 is YENEEA. CDR3 protein: CASRSGQGYEQYF. Here the CDR3 DNA reads TGTGCCAGCCGGTCGGGACAGGGCTACGAGCAGTACTTC.